These 13 T cell receptor beta chains came from one sample sequenced in a study of tumor and adjacent non-tumor tissue in lung cancer. No cell sorting was done before RNA was extracted from the tissue. Distant lung tissue was collected more than 3 cm away from the tumor edge. TCRbeta libraries were built with three rounds of nested PCR, modified from ARM-PCR. Via MiXCR, TCRdb re-called the multiplex PCR reads, giving one row per CDR3 protein. The sample includes 90,000 to 110,000 distinct CDR3 sequences, about 61% of them seen just once. Sequencing was performed on distant non-tumor lung tissue. The receptors derive from a man between 60 and 75 years old with non-small cell lung cancer.

Comments on this clonotype: A single base separates this from a much larger clone, so it may be a read error. The rearrangement uses TRBV6-5 and TRBJ2-7; D possibly uses TRBD1 or TRBD2 (5 bases each). Germline values: CDR1 MNHEY, CDR2 SVGAGI. The CDR3 is 14 residues long. The CDR3 sequence: CANSQPGRGYEQYF. As DNA, the CDR3 is TGTGCCAACAGTCAACCGGGACGGGGCTACGAGCAGTACTTC.

Details on this clonotype: Its ends do not fully match the called genes, so a read error is possible. V gene TRBV11-2 combines with J gene TRBJ2-6; D gene ambiguous. The CDR3 consists of 18 residues. CDR1 is SGHAT and CDR2 is FQNNGV in the germline V gene. For the CDR3, the DNA is TGTGCCAGCAGCTTAAGGGCCCAAACGGCCTCTGAGGCCAACGTCCTGACTTTC. Translating gives CASSLRAQTASEANVLTF.

As to this clonotype: The CDR3 does not close with the conserved phenylalanine or tryptophan, likely indicating a read error. V is TRBV4-2 and J is TRBJ2-7; 9 bases line up with TRBD1. The V and J ends lost 7 bases and 5 bases, in that order; junction bases with no gene match: 12. Germline assignment: CDR1 LGHNA and CDR2 YNFKEQ. This CDR3 spans 15 amino acids. CDR3 loop: CASTHSGTGSNEQYL. The DNA of the CDR3 is TGTGCCAGCACCCATTCTGGGACAGGGTCCAACGAGCAGTACTTA.

Notes on this clonotype: Germline and junction disagree at one end, which may indicate a read error. The J gene is TRBJ2-3, the V gene TRBV11-1; no reliable D call. Germline assignment: CDR1 SGHAT and CDR2 FQDESV (reference sequence). The CDR3 contains 14 residues. CDR3 region: CASSLVGYIDTRYF. DNA of the CDR3: TGTGCCAGTAGCTTAGTCGGCTACATAGATACGCGGTATTTT.

This clonotype was recorded many times. The V call is TRBV4-2, the J call TRBJ2-7; TRBD1 might be the D (6 bases). In germline, CDR1 is LGHNA, CDR2 YNFKEQ. The length of the CDR3 is 15 residues. Trimming removed 0 bases at V and 7 bases at J, with 16 bases between. The CDR3 bases are TGTGCCAGCAGCCAAGAGGCCGGGACAATGGGTGAGCAGTACTTC. Its protein is CASSQEAGTMGEQYF.

The rearrangement links TRBV12-3 or TRBV12-4 to TRBJ2-5; weak D call: TRBD2 (6 bases). The CDR3 covers 14 residues. The chain's CDR3 is CTSSLGEHQETQYF. The DNA of the CDR3 is TGTACTAGCAGCTTAGGGGAGCACCAAGAGACCCAGTACTTC.

About this clonotype: Because it lacks the conserved phenylalanine or tryptophan at the end, this CDR3 is likely a read error. V is TRBV11-2 and J is TRBJ2-2; 7 bases agree with TRBD1. CDR1 and CDR2 (germline): SGHAT, FQNNGV. This CDR3 spans 14 amino acids. The CDR3 DNA reads as TGTGCCAGCGGCTTGGGACAGAACACCAGGGAGCTGTTTCTT. Its protein is CASGLGQNTRELFL.

Worth noting for this clonotype: A junction end diverges from the germline sequence, so it may reflect a read error. The chain has TRBV11-1 and TRBJ2-7, with D uncertain. From germline, CDR1 is SGHAT and CDR2 FQDESV (reference sequence). The CDR3 consists of 14 residues. The CDR3 reads CANSFPGGACEQYF. The DNA of the CDR3 is TGTGCCAACAGCTTTCCCGGCGGTGCCTGCGAGCAGTACTTC.

This clonotype was seen only once. A much bigger clone sits one base away, suggesting this may be a read error. V usage is TRBV30 and J usage is TRBJ2-7, with D maybe TRBD1 (5 bases). The CDR3 is 13 amino acids. The germline gives CDR1 GTSNPN, CDR2 SVGIG (reference sequence). V dropped 3 bases and J dropped 6 bases, with 15 bases sitting between them. CDR3 residues: CAWRLSAGSEQYF. The CDR3 DNA is TGTGCCTGGAGACTCTCGGCAGGGTCCGAGCAGTACTTC. Full variable domain (rest looked up from reference TRBV30 and TRBJ2-7): SQTIHQWPATLVQPVGSPLSLECTVEGTSNPNLYWYRQAAGRGLQLLFYSVGIGQISSEVPQNLSASRPQDRQFILSSKKLLLSDSGFYLCAWRLSAGSEQYFGPGTRLTVT.

This clonotype was counted many times. The chain recombines TRBV10-1 with TRBJ2-3; TRBD2 is a possible D gene (5 bases). Germline CDR1 WNHNN, CDR2 SYGVQD (reference sequence). CDR3 length equals 14 residues. The V end was cut by 2 bases, the J end by 9 bases, with 15 bases between. The CDR3 DNA is TGCGCCAGCAGTGAGGGTCTAGCTGGCGGGACGCAGTATTTT. This codes for CASSEGLAGGTQYF.

Regarding this clonotype: One end of the junction fails to match germline, which may point to a read error. The chain employs TRBV29-1 and TRBJ2-7, with a weak D call TRBD2 (7 bases). Germline CDR1 and CDR2: SQVTM and ANQGSEA. CDR3 size: 14 residues. CDR3: CSVELAGEGYDQYF. The CDR3 DNA reads TGCAGCGTTGAGCTCGCAGGGGAGGGCTACGATCAGTACTTC.

Comment on this clonotype: A junction end diverges from the germline sequence, so it may reflect a read error. J is TRBJ2-1 and V is TRBV6-5, with TRBD2 identical over 7 bases. The CDR3 is 16 amino acids. Per the germline V gene, CDR1 is MNHEY and CDR2 is SVGAGI. CDR3 protein: CASCYIVRGGRNEQFF. The CDR3 coding sequence is TGTGCCAGCTGTTACATAGTGAGGGGAGGGAGGAATGAGCAGTTCTTC.

In this sample, this clonotype turned up many times. Here the CDR3 reads CASSRRTGNYNEQFF. In nucleotides, the CDR3 is TGTGCCAGCAGCCGAAGGACTGGCAACTACAATGAGCAGTTCTTC. V usage is TRBV5-4 and J usage is TRBJ2-1; TRBD2 might be the D (5 bases). The V end lost 4 bases, the J end lost 3 bases, and 14 bases lay between the germline ends. The CDR3 length is 15 residues. Germline CDR1 reads SGHNT; CDR2 reads YYREEE (reference sequence).